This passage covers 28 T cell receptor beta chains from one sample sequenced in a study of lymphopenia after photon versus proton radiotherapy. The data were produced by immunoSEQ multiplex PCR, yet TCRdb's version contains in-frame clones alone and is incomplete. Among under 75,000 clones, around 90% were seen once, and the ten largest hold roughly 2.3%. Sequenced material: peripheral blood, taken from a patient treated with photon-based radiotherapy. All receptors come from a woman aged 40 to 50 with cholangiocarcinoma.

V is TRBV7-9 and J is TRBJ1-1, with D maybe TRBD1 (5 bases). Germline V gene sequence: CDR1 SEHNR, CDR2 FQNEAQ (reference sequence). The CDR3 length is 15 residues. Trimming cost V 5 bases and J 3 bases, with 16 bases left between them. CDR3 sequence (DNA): TGTGCCAGCAGCCCACGACAGATAATTTACACTGAAGCTTTCTTT. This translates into CASSPRQIIYTEAFF.

CDR3 in DNA: TGTGCCAGCAGCTCCCGACTAGCGGGGAAATCAAGAGAGACCCAGTACTTC. It encodes CASSSRLAGKSRETQYF. This sequence joins TRBV21-1 and TRBJ2-5; TRBD2, the table's D call, lacks a check against the DNA. TRBV21-1 is a recognized pseudogene. This CDR3 comprises 17 residues.

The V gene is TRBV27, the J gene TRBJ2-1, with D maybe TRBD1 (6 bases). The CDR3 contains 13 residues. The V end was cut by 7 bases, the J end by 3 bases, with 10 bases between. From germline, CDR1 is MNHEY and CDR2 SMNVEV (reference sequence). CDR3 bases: TGTGCCAGCATGGGGGACATCTACAATGAGCAGTTCTTC. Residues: CASMGDIYNEQFF.

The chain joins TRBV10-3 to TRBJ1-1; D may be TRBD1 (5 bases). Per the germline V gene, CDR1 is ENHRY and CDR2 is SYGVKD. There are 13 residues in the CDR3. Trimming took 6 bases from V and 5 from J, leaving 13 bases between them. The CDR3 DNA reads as TGTGCCATCAGCGCCGCCCGGGGGACTGAAGCTTTCTTT. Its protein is CAISAARGTEAFF.

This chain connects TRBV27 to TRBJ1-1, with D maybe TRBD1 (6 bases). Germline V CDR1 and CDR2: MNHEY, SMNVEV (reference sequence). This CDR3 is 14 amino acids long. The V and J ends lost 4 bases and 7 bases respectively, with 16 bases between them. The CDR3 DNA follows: TGTGCCAGCAGTTGGGGTAGGGGGGTTGGTGAAGCTTTCTTT. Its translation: CASSWGRGVGEAFF.

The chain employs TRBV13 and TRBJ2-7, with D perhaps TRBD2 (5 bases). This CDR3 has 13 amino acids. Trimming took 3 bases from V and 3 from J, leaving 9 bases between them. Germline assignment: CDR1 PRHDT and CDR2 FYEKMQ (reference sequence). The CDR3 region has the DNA TGTGCCAGCAGCTTCGGGATTCTCTACGAGCAGTACTTC. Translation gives CASSFGILYEQYF.

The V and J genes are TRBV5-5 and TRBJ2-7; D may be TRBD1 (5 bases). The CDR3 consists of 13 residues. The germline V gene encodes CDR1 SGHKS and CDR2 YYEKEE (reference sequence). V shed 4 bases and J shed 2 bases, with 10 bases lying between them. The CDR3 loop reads CASSPTDTYEQYF. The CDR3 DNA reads TGTGCCAGCAGCCCGACAGATACCTACGAGCAGTACTTC.

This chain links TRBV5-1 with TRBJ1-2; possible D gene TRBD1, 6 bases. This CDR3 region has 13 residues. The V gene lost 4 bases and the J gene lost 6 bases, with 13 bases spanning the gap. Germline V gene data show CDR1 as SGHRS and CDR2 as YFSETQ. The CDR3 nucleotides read TGCGCCAGCAGCGAACAGGGATCCGATGGCTACACCTTC. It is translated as CASSEQGSDGYTF.

This CDR3 reads CASSVAPGKTQYF. CDR3 in DNA: TGTGCCAGCAGCGTAGCTCCGGGGAAGACCCAGTACTTC. The chain has TRBV9 and TRBJ2-5, with D perhaps TRBD2 (5 bases). The germline V and J ends were trimmed by 0 bases and 6 bases, with 9 bases remaining between them. This CDR3 is 13 amino acids long. In germline, CDR1 is SGDLS, CDR2 YYNGEE.

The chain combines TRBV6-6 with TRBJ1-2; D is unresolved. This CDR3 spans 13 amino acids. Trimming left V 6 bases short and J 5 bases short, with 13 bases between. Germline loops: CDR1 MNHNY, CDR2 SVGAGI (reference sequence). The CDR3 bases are TGTGCCAGCAGGGTACAGCCCATATATGGCTACACCTTC. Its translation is CASRVQPIYGYTF.

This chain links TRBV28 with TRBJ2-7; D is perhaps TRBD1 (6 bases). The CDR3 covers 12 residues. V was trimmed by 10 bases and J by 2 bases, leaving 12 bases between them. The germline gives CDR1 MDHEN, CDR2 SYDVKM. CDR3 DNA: TGTGCCACCGGCAAGGGGGCCTACGAGCAGTACTTC. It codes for CATGKGAYEQYF.

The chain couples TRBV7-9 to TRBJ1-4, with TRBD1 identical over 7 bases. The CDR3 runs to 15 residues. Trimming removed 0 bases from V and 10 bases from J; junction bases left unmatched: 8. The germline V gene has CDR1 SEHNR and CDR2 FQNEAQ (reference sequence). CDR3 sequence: CASSLAEGAKGKLFF. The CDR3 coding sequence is TGTGCCAGCAGCTTAGCGGAGGGGGCCAAGGGAAAACTGTTTTTT.

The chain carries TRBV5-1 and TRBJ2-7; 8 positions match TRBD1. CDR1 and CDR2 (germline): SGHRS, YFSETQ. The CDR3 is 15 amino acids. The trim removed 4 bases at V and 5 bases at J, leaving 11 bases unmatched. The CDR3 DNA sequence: TGCGCCAGCAGCCTACGGACAGGGAGCACCCACGAGCAGTACTTC. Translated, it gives CASSLRTGSTHEQYF.

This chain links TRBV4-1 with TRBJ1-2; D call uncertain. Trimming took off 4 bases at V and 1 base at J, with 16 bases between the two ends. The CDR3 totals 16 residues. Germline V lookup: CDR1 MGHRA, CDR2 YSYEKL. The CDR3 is CASSLTPRQINYGYTF. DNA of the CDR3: TGCGCCAGCAGCCTCACCCCTAGGCAGATTAACTATGGCTACACCTTC.

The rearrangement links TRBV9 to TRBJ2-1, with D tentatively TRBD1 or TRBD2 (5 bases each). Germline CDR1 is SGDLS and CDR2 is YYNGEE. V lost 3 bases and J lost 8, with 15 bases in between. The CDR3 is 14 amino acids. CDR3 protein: CASSEWDARDEQFF. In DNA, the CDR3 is TGTGCCAGCAGCGAGTGGGACGCCCGGGATGAGCAGTTCTTC.

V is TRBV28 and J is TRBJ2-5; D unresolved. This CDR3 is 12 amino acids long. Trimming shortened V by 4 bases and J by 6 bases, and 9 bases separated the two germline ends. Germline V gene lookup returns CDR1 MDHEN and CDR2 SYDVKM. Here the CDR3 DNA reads TGTGCCAGCAGTTCCACTACACAGACCCAGTACTTC. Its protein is CASSSTTQTQYF.

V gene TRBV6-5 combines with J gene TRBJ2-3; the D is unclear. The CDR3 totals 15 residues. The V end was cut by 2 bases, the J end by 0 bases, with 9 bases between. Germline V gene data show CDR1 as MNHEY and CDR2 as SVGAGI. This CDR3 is CASSYRPASTDTQYF. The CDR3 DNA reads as TGTGCCAGCAGTTACCGGCCAGCTAGCACAGATACGCAGTATTTT.

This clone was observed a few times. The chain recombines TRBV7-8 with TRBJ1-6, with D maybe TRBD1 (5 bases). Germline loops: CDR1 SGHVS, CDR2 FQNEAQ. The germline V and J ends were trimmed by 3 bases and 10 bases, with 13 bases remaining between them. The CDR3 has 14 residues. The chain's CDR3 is CASSFRTGRSPLHF. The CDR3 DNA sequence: TGTGCCAGCAGCTTCCGGACGGGGCGGTCACCCCTCCACTTT.

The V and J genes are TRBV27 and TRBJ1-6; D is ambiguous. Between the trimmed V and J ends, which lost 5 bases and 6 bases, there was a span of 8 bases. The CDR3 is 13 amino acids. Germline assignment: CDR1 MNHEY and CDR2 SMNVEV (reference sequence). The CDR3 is CASSEGSNSPLHF. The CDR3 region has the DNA TGTGCCAGCAGTGAAGGCTCTAATTCACCCCTCCACTTT.

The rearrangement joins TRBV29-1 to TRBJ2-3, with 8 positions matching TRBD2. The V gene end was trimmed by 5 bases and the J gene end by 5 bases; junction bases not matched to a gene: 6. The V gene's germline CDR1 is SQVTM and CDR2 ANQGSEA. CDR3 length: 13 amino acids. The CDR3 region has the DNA TGCAGCGTTAGGATTAGCGGGATAGATACGCAGTATTTT. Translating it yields CSVRISGIDTQYF.

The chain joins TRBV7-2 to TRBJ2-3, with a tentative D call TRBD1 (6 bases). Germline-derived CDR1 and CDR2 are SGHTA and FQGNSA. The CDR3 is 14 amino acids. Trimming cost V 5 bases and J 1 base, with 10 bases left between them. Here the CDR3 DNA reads TGTGCCAGCAGCCCTTCAGGGGGCACAGATACGCAGTATTTT. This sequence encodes CASSPSGGTDTQYF.

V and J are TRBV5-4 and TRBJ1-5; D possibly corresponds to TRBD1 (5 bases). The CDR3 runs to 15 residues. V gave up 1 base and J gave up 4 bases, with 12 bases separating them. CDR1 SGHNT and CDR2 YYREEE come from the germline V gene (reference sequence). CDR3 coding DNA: TGTGCCAGCAGCTTGAAAGGGGCAACAAATCAGCCCCAGCATTTT. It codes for CASSLKGATNQPQHF.

The DNA for the CDR3 is TGTGCCAGCAGTTTATCGGCAGGCCTCGGGGGTGAGCAGTTCTTC. Translating gives CASSLSAGLGGEQFF. The V and J genes are TRBV27 and TRBJ2-1; tentatively, D is TRBD2 (6 bases). Germline CDR1 and CDR2: MNHEY and SMNVEV (reference sequence). The CDR3 runs to 15 residues. Trimming removed 0 bases from V and 9 bases from J, with 15 bases in between.

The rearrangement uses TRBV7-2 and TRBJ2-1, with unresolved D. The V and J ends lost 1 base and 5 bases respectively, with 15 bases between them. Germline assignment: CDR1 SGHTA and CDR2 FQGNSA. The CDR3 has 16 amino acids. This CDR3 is CASSLGLGWEDNEQFF. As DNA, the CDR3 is TGTGCCAGCAGCTTAGGACTCGGCTGGGAAGACAATGAGCAGTTCTTC.

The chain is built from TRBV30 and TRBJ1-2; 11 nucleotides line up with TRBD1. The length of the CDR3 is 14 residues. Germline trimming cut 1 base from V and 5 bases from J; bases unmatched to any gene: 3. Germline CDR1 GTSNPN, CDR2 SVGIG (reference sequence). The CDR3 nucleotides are TGTGCCTGGAGTGGTGGGACAGGGGGGTATGGCTACACCTTC. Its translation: CAWSGGTGGYGYTF.

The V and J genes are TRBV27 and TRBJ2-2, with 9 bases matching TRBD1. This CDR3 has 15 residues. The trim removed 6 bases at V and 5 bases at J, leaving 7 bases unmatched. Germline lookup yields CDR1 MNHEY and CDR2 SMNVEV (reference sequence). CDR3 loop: CASRQGAGRTGELFF. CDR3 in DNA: TGTGCCAGCAGACAGGGGGCCGGGAGAACCGGGGAGCTGTTTTTT.

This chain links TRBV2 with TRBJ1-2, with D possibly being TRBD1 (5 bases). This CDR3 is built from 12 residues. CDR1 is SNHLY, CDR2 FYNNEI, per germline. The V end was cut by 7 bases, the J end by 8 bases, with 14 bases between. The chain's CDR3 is CASKVGRWGYTF. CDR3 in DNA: TGTGCCAGCAAGGTGGGGCGGTGGGGCTACACCTTC.

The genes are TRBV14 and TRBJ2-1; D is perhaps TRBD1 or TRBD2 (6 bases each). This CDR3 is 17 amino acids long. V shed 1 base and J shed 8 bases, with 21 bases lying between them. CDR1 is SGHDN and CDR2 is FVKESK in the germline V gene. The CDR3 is CASSQAGAGPKGDEQFF. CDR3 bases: TGTGCCAGCAGCCAAGCGGGGGCCGGGCCCAAAGGCGATGAGCAGTTCTTC.